These T cell receptor beta chains were read from a single sample in a study of T cell clonotyping in hematopoietic cell transplantation. Libraries were prepared by immunoSEQ multiplex PCR; TCRdb keeps only in-frame clonotypes and omits some of them. The top ten hold less than 0.6% of the sample, which has over 6,500 clones, 90% to 97% seen once. Material: PBMCs, obtained 30 days after allogeneic stem cell transplant. These receptors originate from a male patient aged 40-55 years who had an allogeneic stem cell transplant from a related donor, so the T cells may come from the graft donor. Some clones in this sample may be carry-over from other donors' samples. Each CDR3 is given with its conserved first and last residue. The order of the fields is J gene, clone size, V gene, D gene, CDR3 protein, CDR3 DNA. A D gene is named only where the DNA matches it firmly. Not every row has a clone size; where given, it reads once, few, many or a size class.

TRBJ1-2	NA	TRBV7-8	TRBD1	CASSPGQGIYGYTF	TGTGCCAGCAGCCCTGGACAGGGTATCTATGGCTACACCTTC
TRBJ1-2	NA	TRBV25-1	NA	CASSEWGSYGYTF	TGTGCCAGCAGTGAATGGGGCAGCTATGGCTACACCTTC
TRBJ1-2	NA	TRBV2	NA	CASSEGREREGYTF	TGTGCCAGCAGCGAAGGACGGGAACGGGAGGGCTACACCTTC
TRBJ2-7	NA	TRBV9	NA	CASSPSGAAYEQYF	TGTGCCAGCAGCCCCTCGGGGGCAGCCTACGAGCAGTACTTC
TRBJ2-1	NA	TRBV7-9	NA	CASSHPLTDGLSYNEQFF	TGTGCCAGCAGCCATCCCTTGACCGACGGCCTCTCCTACAATGAGCAGTTCTTC
TRBJ1-2	NA	TRBV2	NA	CASILVRGIDGYTF	TGTGCCAGCATTCTAGTCAGGGGTATCGATGGCTACACCTTC
TRBJ2-2	NA	TRBV28	TRBD1	CASSRPRDRATGELFF	TGTGCCAGCAGTCGCCCCCGGGACAGGGCTACCGGGGAGCTGTTTTTT
TRBJ1-1	once	TRBV4-2	TRBD1	CASSQDLAGGTEAFF	TGTGCCAGCAGCCAAGATTTGGCAGGGGGCACTGAAGCTTTCTTT
TRBJ2-6	NA	TRBV5-1	TRBD1	CASSRGQGANVLTF	TGCGCCAGCAGCCGGGGACAGGGGGCCAACGTCCTGACTTTC
TRBJ2-5	NA	TRBV29-1	NA	CSVGGRAKETQYF	TGCAGCGTTGGCGGCAGGGCCAAAGAGACCCAGTACTTC
TRBJ1-5	NA	TRBV10-3	TRBD1	CATTGGGNQPQHF	TGTGCCACGACAGGGGGTGGCAATCAGCCCCAGCATTTT
TRBJ1-6	NA	TRBV10-1	TRBD1	CASRDPGQGGNSPLHF	TGCGCCAGCAGAGACCCCGGACAGGGAGGAAATTCACCCCTCCACTTT
TRBJ2-5	NA	TRBV10-3	NA	CAITETPRETQYF	TGTGCCATCACAGAGACACCCAGAGAGACCCAGTACTTC
TRBJ2-6	NA	TRBV5-6	TRBD1	CASSRQGSGANVLTF	TGTGCCAGCAGCCGACAGGGATCTGGGGCCAACGTCCTGACTTTC
TRBJ2-3	once	TRBV30	NA	CAWSYGDTQYF	TGTGCCTGGTCCTATGGAGATACGCAGTATTTT
TRBJ2-1	NA	TRBV27	NA	CASSLSGRSEQFF	TGTGCCAGCAGTTTATCGGGGCGGAGTGAGCAGTTCTTC
TRBJ1-2	NA	TRBV5-4	TRBD1	CASRSGTGDLYYGYTF	TGTGCCAGCAGGTCCGGGACAGGGGACCTTTACTATGGCTACACCTTC
TRBJ1-3	NA	TRBV6-1	NA	CASSVYRGSPGNTIYF	TGTGCCAGCAGTGTTTATAGAGGGTCCCCTGGAAACACCATATATTTT
TRBJ2-3	NA	TRBV6-1	NA	CASSEAPGQGVAGAPTDTQYF	TGTGCCAGCAGTGAAGCCCCGGGACAGGGAGTAGCGGGGGCGCCCACAGATACGCAGTATTTT
TRBJ1-6	NA	TRBV6-1	NA	CASSEWQGLSSPLHF	TGTGCCAGCAGTGAATGGCAGGGGTTGAGCTCACCCCTCCACTTT
TRBJ1-2	NA	TRBV7-2	TRBD1	CASSFHFTDGQGNYGYTF	TGTGCCAGCAGCTTCCATTTCACCGATGGACAGGGAAACTATGGCTACACCTTC
TRBJ2-5	NA	TRBV20-1	NA	CSARSVETQYF	TGCAGTGCTAGAAGTGTGGAGACCCAGTACTTC
TRBJ2-2	NA	TRBV5-1	TRBD2	CASSLRLAGAGGTGELFF	TGCGCCAGCAGCTTGAGACTAGCGGGAGCTGGGGGCACCGGGGAGCTGTTTTTT
TRBJ2-7	NA	TRBV11-2	NA	CASSLVFGVGGEQYF	TGTGCCAGCAGCTTAGTGTTCGGGGTAGGAGGCGAGCAGTACTTC
TRBJ2-7	NA	TRBV25-1	NA	CASSVDYYEQYF	TGTGCCAGCAGTGTCGACTATTACGAGCAGTACTTC
TRBJ2-7	once	TRBV7-2	TRBD2	CASSLQTSGGNEQYF	TGTGCCAGCAGCCTTCAGACTAGCGGGGGGAACGAGCAGTACTTC
TRBJ1-1	NA	TRBV5-3	TRBD1	CARSAWDSSRLMNTEAFF	TGTGCCAGAAGCGCCTGGGACAGCTCTCGATTAATGAACACTGAAGCTTTCTTT
TRBJ2-3	few	TRBV11-2	TRBD1	CASSVRQGSSTDTQYF	TGTGCCAGCAGCGTCCGACAGGGTTCGAGCACAGATACGCAGTATTTT
TRBJ2-3	NA	TRBV7-2	NA	CASSLGWRSTDTQYF	TGTGCCAGCAGCTTAGGATGGCGGTCCACAGATACGCAGTATTTT
TRBJ2-5	NA	TRBV7-9	NA	CASSLGGIEETQYF	TGTGCCAGCAGCTTAGGAGGGATAGAAGAGACCCAGTACTTC
TRBJ2-3	once	TRBV7-6	NA	CASSLGGGLDTQYF	TGTGCCAGCAGCCTCGGTGGCGGTTTAGATACGCAGTATTTT
TRBJ2-7	NA	TRBV6-5	NA	CASSRDGPSYEQYF	TGTGCCAGCAGTCGGGACGGACCTTCCTACGAGCAGTACTTC
TRBJ1-2	NA	TRBV5-4	TRBD1	CASSLGGAQGATGYTF	TGTGCCAGCAGCTTGGGAGGGGCACAGGGGGCGACTGGCTACACCTTC
TRBJ2-3	NA	TRBV5-1	NA	CASSLEDRTDTQYF	TGCGCCAGCAGCTTGGAAGACAGGACAGATACGCAGTATTTT
TRBJ2-3	NA	TRBV6-5	TRBD2	CASYDSGGPTDTQYF	TGTGCCAGCTACGATAGCGGGGGGCCTACAGATACGCAGTATTTT
TRBJ1-2	NA	TRBV28	NA	CASSLWLAGPDGYTF	TGTGCCAGCAGTTTATGGCTTGCAGGGCCGGACGGCTACACCTTC
TRBJ1-2	NA	TRBV28	TRBD1	CASSQGVYGYTF	TGTGCCAGCAGTCAGGGGGTCTATGGCTACACCTTC
TRBJ1-5	NA	TRBV2	TRBD1	CASRPTGGVQPQHF	TGTGCCAGCAGACCGACAGGGGGGGTTCAGCCCCAGCATTTT
TRBJ2-5	NA	TRBV28	NA	CASSEGSQETQYF	TGTGCCAGCAGTGAGGGCAGCCAAGAGACCCAGTACTTC
TRBJ2-1	NA	TRBV28	TRBD2	CASSSQLSGGSSYNEQFF	TGTGCCAGCAGTTCACAACTTAGCGGGGGGAGCTCCTACAATGAGCAGTTCTTC
TRBJ2-7	NA	TRBV5-1	NA	CASSLASEPYEQYF	TGCGCCAGCAGCTTGGCGAGCGAGCCTTACGAGCAGTACTTC
TRBJ1-2	NA	TRBV27	TRBD1	CASSPLQTGVYNYGYTF	TGTGCCAGCAGTCCACTTCAAACAGGGGTCTATAACTATGGCTACACCTTC
TRBJ2-3	NA	TRBV7-2	NA	CASSSRGRTDTQYF	TGTGCCAGCAGCTCCCGAGGGCGCACAGATACGCAGTATTTT
TRBJ2-5	NA	TRBV5-1	TRBD1	CASSSGQATQYF	TGCGCCAGCAGCTCGGGACAGGCGACCCAGTACTTC
TRBJ2-7	NA	TRBV2	NA	CASSGAGRSSYEQYF	TGTGCCAGCAGCGGAGCTGGACGGAGCTCCTACGAGCAGTACTTC
TRBJ2-7	NA	TRBV14	NA	CASSQPTGSYSYEQYF	TGTGCCAGCAGCCAACCGACAGGTAGTTACTCCTACGAGCAGTACTTC
TRBJ1-1	NA	TRBV11-3	NA	CASSLGFRPGAAGTEAFF	TGTGCCAGCAGCTTAGGCTTCCGGCCAGGGGCGGCGGGGACTGAAGCTTTCTTT
TRBJ2-5	NA	TRBV28	NA	CASSGMGDGQMETQYF	TGTGCCAGCAGTGGTATGGGAGACGGACAGATGGAGACCCAGTACTTC
TRBJ2-7	NA	TRBV6-6	TRBD1	CASSPRQGAAYEQYF	TGTGCCAGCAGTCCCAGGCAGGGGGCTGCCTACGAGCAGTACTTC
TRBJ2-7	NA	TRBV6-5	TRBD1	CASTQGQGISYEQYF	TGTGCCAGCACCCAAGGACAGGGAATCTCCTACGAGCAGTACTTC
TRBJ2-7	NA	TRBV6-5	TRBD2	CASALAGYYEQYF	TGTGCCAGCGCACTAGCGGGATACTACGAGCAGTACTTC
TRBJ2-3	NA	TRBV11-3	TRBD2	CASSRTSGSSDTQYF	TGTGCCAGCAGCCGTACTAGCGGGAGTTCAGATACGCAGTATTTT
TRBJ2-1	NA	TRBV11-2	TRBD2	CASSLGAGGVDEQFF	TGTGCCAGCAGCTTAGGTGCGGGAGGTGTCGATGAGCAGTTCTTC
TRBJ2-4	NA	TRBV11-1	TRBD1	CASSQETGINIQYF	TGTGCCAGCAGCCAGGAGACAGGGATCAACATTCAGTACTTC
TRBJ2-3	once	TRBV6-6	NA	CASSYSGGRSTDTQYF	TGTGCCAGCAGTTACTCGGGGGGGCGAAGCACAGATACGCAGTATTTT
TRBJ1-5	NA	TRBV2	TRBD1	CASSDRAPGQFYNQPQHF	TGTGCCAGCAGTGATCGAGCCCCGGGACAGTTTTATAATCAGCCCCAGCATTTT